This section outlines one T cell receptor beta chain sequence together with its context. These data are taken from a study of STAT5B mutations in CD4+ large granular lymphocyte leukemia. Method: immunoSEQ multiplex PCR; TCRdb's copy keeps in-frame clones and lacks some. The sample contains fewer than 35,000 clones, 78% of which appear only once. The CDR3 length is 15 residues. Trimming pared 1 base from V and 1 base from J, leaving 9 bases between. CDR1 and CDR2 (germline): SGHNT, YYREEE (reference sequence). The sequenced material came from CD4+ T cells from blood buffy coats. The rearrangement uses TRBV5-4 and TRBJ2-1, with D tentatively TRBD2 (6 bases). The origin of this receptor is a human donor in good health. The CDR3: CASSLSAGSYNEQFF. Written as DNA, the CDR3 is TGTGCCAGCAGCTTGTCCGCGGGATCCTACAATGAGCAGTTCTTC.